This T cell receptor beta chain was captured by sequencing in a study of OX40 agonist ivuxolimab in advanced cancers. As for the study in general: Patients assigned to dose escalation were diagnosed with hepatocellular carcinoma, melanoma, renal cell or head and neck cancer. Enrollees could have had prior anti-PD-1, anti-PD-L1 or anti-CTLA-4 therapy, which 40% to 45% had received.

This clone was counted only a few times. Assay used: immunoSEQ multiplex PCR; TCRdb lists only in-frame clones, some missing. The sample consists of about 58,000 clones, nearly 90% of them appearing once. Trimming took 1 base from V and 4 from J, leaving 10 bases between them. This CDR3 spans 14 amino acids. Germline V lookup: CDR1 LGHNA, CDR2 YSLEER. The genes are TRBV4-3 and TRBJ1-1, with D possibly TRBD1 on 6 matching bases. This TCR came from an adult with an advanced solid tumor such as melanoma, head and neck, liver or kidney cancer. The material was CD4+ or CD8+ T cells sorted from blood, obtained in a trial of the OX40 agonist ivuxolimab. CDR3 in DNA: TGCGCCAGCAGCCAAGCAGAGGGGGTCACTGAAGCTTTCTTT. It encodes CASSQAEGVTEAFF.